This T cell receptor beta chain was sequenced for a study of prognosis after radiotherapy for stage I lung cancer. Study background: Every patient with non-small cell lung cancer was judged medically inoperable. The tumor diagnosis was squamous cell carcinoma for six or seven patients and adenocarcinoma for approximately 12. None of the patients had concurrent treatment alongside stereotactic body radiotherapy.

TCR beta CDR3 was amplified from genomic DNA by two-round multiplex PCR. Amplification in first-round PCR relied on primers specific to each TRBV and TRBJ gene. From the multiplex PCR reads, TCRdb called clonotypes with MiXCR, one entry per CDR3 protein. The sample gives 12,000 or so distinct CDR3 sequences, under 45% of which show up once; approximately 50% is in the top ten. Per the germline V gene, CDR1 is MNHEY and CDR2 is SMNVEV (reference sequence). The CDR3 length is 13 residues. Trimming stripped 2 bases from V and 6 bases from J, with 8 bases between. The sequencing used PBMCs, collected before or after stereotactic body radiation therapy (not recorded which). The chain employs TRBV27 and TRBJ1-5; no clear D. The sequence was obtained from a donor at least 50 years old with non-small cell lung cancer. The CDR3 region has the DNA TGTGCCAGCAGTTTAACTCGAAGTCAGCCCCAGCATTTT. Amino acids: CASSLTRSQPQHF.